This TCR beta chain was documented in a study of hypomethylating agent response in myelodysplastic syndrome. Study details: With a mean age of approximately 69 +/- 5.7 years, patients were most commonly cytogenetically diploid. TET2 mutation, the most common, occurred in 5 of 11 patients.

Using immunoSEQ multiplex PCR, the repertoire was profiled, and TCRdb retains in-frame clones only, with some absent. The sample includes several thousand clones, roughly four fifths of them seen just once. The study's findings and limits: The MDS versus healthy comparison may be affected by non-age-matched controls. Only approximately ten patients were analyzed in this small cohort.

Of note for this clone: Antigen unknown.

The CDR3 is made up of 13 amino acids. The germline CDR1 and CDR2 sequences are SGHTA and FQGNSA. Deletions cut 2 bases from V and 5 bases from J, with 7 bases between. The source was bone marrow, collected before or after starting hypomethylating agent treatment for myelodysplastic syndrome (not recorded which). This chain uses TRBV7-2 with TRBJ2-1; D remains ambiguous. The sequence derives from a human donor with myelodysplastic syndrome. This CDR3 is CASSLLPDNEQFF. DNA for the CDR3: TGTGCCAGCAGCTTACTCCCCGACAATGAGCAGTTCTTC. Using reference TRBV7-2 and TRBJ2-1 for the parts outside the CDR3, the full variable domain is GAGVSQSPSNKVTEKGKDVELRCDPISGHTALYWYRQSLGQGLEFLIYFQGNSAPDKSGLPSDRFSAERTGGSVSTLTIQRTQQEDSAVYLCASSLLPDNEQFFGPGTRLTVL.